Each of the 24 T cell receptor beta chains below was sequenced from the same sample in a study of cytomegalovirus exposure and HLA in healthy donors. Primers for the PCR totalled 60 Vbeta and 13 Jbeta. The repertoire was sequenced with immunoSEQ multiplex PCR; TCRdb's copy has only in-frame clones and lacks some. The top ten clones hold approximately 1% of a sample with around 85,000 clones, 80% of them seen once. Sequencing was carried out using PBMCs. The receptors originated from a male donor in good health and CMV-seronegative.

V and J are TRBV2 and TRBJ2-1; D remains ambiguous. V gave up 5 bases and J gave up 0 bases, with 11 bases separating them. CDR3 length: 15 residues. Germline lookup yields CDR1 SNHLY and CDR2 FYNNEI. The CDR3 sequence: CASSYLPSSYNEQFF. As DNA, the CDR3 is TGTGCCAGCAGTTACCTCCCGAGCTCCTACAATGAGCAGTTCTTC.

This clone appeared a few times. This sequence joins TRBV19 and TRBJ1-5; 7 nucleotides match TRBD1. With V trimmed by 5 bases and J by 7 bases, 11 bases remained unmatched. The CDR3 has 15 amino acids. Germline CDR1 and CDR2: LNHDA and SQIVND (reference sequence). Here the CDR3 reads CASSPSHRGKQPQHF. For the CDR3, the DNA is TGTGCCAGTAGTCCCTCTCACAGGGGAAAACAGCCCCAGCATTTT.

This clone has only a few counts. This chain connects TRBV9 to TRBJ1-2, with TRBD1 matching over 9 bases. The trim removed 5 bases at V and 0 bases at J, leaving 5 bases unmatched. Germline V CDR1 and CDR2: SGDLS, YYNGEE. CDR3 length: 15 amino acids. The CDR3 DNA is TGTGCCAGCAGTCGACAGGGGGGGACTAACTATGGCTACACCTTC. This gives the protein CASSRQGGTNYGYTF.

This chain links TRBV5-1 with TRBJ2-3; TRBD2 aligns across 8 bases. Germline lookup yields CDR1 SGHRS and CDR2 YFSETQ. The V segment lost 0 bases and the J segment 1 base; nucleotides outside the gene matches: 4. The CDR3 spans 16 residues. This CDR3 reads CASSLVGAGGTDTQYF. CDR3 nucleotide sequence: TGCGCCAGCAGCTTGGTGGGAGCGGGGGGCACAGATACGCAGTATTTT.

This clone was detected a few times. This chain uses TRBV27 with TRBJ2-7; 7 positions agree with TRBD1. Germline V gene sequence: CDR1 MNHEY, CDR2 SMNVEV (reference sequence). V dropped 2 bases and J dropped 4; count of bases not matched to a gene: 5. This CDR3 has 14 amino acids. The CDR3 sequence is CASSLHNRGYEQYF. Written as DNA, the CDR3 is TGTGCCAGCAGTTTACATAACAGGGGTTACGAGCAGTACTTC.

V and J are TRBV29-1 and TRBJ1-4, with D possibly being TRBD1 (5 bases). The CDR3 sequence is 12 residues long. The ends were cut back, 4 bases at V and 7 bases at J, with 10 bases in the middle. Germline lookup yields CDR1 SQVTM and CDR2 ANQGSEA. Here the CDR3 reads CSVGGLGEKLFF. CDR3 bases: TGCAGCGTTGGGGGCCTCGGTGAAAAACTGTTTTTT. Using reference TRBV29-1 and TRBJ1-4 for the parts outside the CDR3, the full variable domain is SAVISQKPSRDICQRGTSLTIQCQVDSQVTMMFWYRQQPGQSLTLIATANQGSEATYESGFVIDKFPISRPNLTFSTLTVSNMSPEDSSIYLCSVGGLGEKLFFGSGTQLSVL.

V usage is TRBV27 and J usage is TRBJ1-2; D not certain. The CDR3 consists of 13 residues. Between the trimmed V and J ends, which lost 2 bases and 7 bases, there was a span of 11 bases. The germline V gene has CDR1 MNHEY and CDR2 SMNVEV (reference sequence). The CDR3 is CASSLGRLGGYTF. In DNA, the CDR3 is TGTGCCAGCAGTTTAGGGCGCCTGGGTGGCTACACCTTC.

This clone was observed a handful of times. V usage is TRBV4-2 and J usage is TRBJ1-5, with D possibly being TRBD1 (5 bases). CDR1 and CDR2 (germline): LGHNA, YNFKEQ. The CDR3 extends over 17 amino acids. Trimming pared 1 base from V and 3 bases from J, leaving 16 bases between. In DNA, the CDR3 is TGTGCCAGCAGCCAAGGTCAGGGTATCCTTCCCAATCAGCCCCAGCATTTT. Translation: CASSQGQGILPNQPQHF.

The genes are TRBV19 and TRBJ2-2, with D maybe TRBD1 (6 bases). Deletions cut 2 bases from V and 4 bases from J, with 17 bases between. CDR1 is LNHDA and CDR2 is SQIVND in the germline V gene (reference sequence). The CDR3 length is 17 residues. In nucleotides, the CDR3 is TGTGCCAGTAGTATAAGGTTCTTGGGGGCTCGCACCGGGGAGCTGTTTTTT. This encodes CASSIRFLGARTGELFF.

The CDR3 DNA reads as TGTGCCGGACTGACAGGGAACTATGGCTACACCTTC. Protein product: CAGLTGNYGYTF. The gene calls are TRBV6-1 and TRBJ1-2; 7 bases fit TRBD1. This CDR3 is built from 12 residues. From germline, CDR1 is MNHNS and CDR2 SASEGT. V shed 11 bases and J 2 bases; nucleotides not matched to a gene: 5.

The V gene is TRBV10-3, the J gene TRBJ2-2, with 7 bases fitting TRBD2. The V gene's germline CDR1 is ENHRY and CDR2 SYGVKD. V lost 8 bases and J lost 1; bases outside the gene matches: 4. The CDR3 is made up of 14 amino acids. For the CDR3, the DNA is TGTGCCATCGGGACTACATTGAACACCGGGGAGCTGTTTTTT. It translates to CAIGTTLNTGELFF.

This chain connects TRBV30 to TRBJ1-2; D ambiguous. This CDR3 is built from 13 residues. Trimming shortened V by 0 bases and J by 5 bases, and 10 bases separated the two germline ends. CDR1 is GTSNPN, CDR2 SVGIG, per germline (reference sequence). CDR3 sequence reads: CAWSVSLSYGYTF. In nucleotides, the CDR3 is TGTGCCTGGAGTGTCTCACTTAGTTATGGCTACACCTTC.

The gene calls are TRBV10-3 and TRBJ2-7; TRBD1 agrees at 7 bases. The germline CDR1 and CDR2 sequences are ENHRY and SYGVKD. The CDR3 covers 16 residues. V was pared by 7 bases and J by 2 bases, with 14 bases of the junction left unmatched. The CDR3 sequence: CAINLRDSERPYEQYF. The CDR3 DNA reads TGTGCCATCAATCTTCGGGACAGTGAACGGCCCTACGAGCAGTACTTC.

This chain links TRBV5-1 with TRBJ2-3, with TRBD2 matching 10 bases. Trimming removed 0 bases from V and 1 base from J; junction bases left unmatched: 14. CDR1 is SGHRS, CDR2 YFSETQ, per germline. This CDR3 is built from 20 residues. The CDR3 sequence: CASSLGWLAGATGGTDTQYF. CDR3 sequence (DNA): TGCGCCAGCAGCTTGGGCTGGCTAGCGGGGGCTACCGGGGGCACAGATACGCAGTATTTT.

The rearrangement uses TRBV7-2 and TRBJ2-3, with 7 positions matching TRBD2. Germline V gives CDR1 SGHTA, CDR2 FQGNSA. V shed 3 bases and J 9 bases; nucleotides not matched to a gene: 6. The CDR3 runs 13 residues. The CDR3 DNA follows: TGTGCCAGCAGCTTTCAAGGGAGGGGAACGCAGTATTTT. It codes for CASSFQGRGTQYF.

The chain links TRBV6-6 to TRBJ2-1; 11 bases agree with TRBD1. J was trimmed by 7 bases and V by 7 bases; bases with no gene match: 6. The germline gives CDR1 MNHNY, CDR2 SVGAGI (reference sequence). This CDR3 comprises 14 residues. DNA for the CDR3: TGTGCCAGCACCGGACAGGGGGCGCTTAATGAGCAGTTCTTC. It is translated as CASTGQGALNEQFF.

This sequence joins TRBV4-1 and TRBJ1-4; TRBD1 agrees at 7 bases. J was trimmed by 2 bases and V by 5 bases; bases with no gene match: 5. Germline CDR1 is MGHRA and CDR2 is YSYEKL. The CDR3 is made up of 15 amino acids. In nucleotides, the CDR3 is TGCGCCAGCAGCACACCGGGACAGACTAATGAAAAACTGTTTTTT. Its translation is CASSTPGQTNEKLFF.

Here the CDR3 DNA reads TGTGCCAGTAGTGGTCGGGGAGGTAGACAAGAGACCCAGTACTTC. Its protein is CASSGRGGRQETQYF. The rearrangement links TRBV19 to TRBJ2-5; D possibly corresponds to TRBD2 (6 bases). From germline, CDR1 is LNHDA and CDR2 SQIVND (reference sequence). The length of the CDR3 is 15 residues. V gave up 5 bases and J gave up 2 bases, with 15 bases separating them.

The V gene is TRBV7-8, the J gene TRBJ2-7; D might be TRBD2 (5 bases). Germline V gene lookup returns CDR1 SGHVS and CDR2 FQNEAQ. V lost 2 bases and J 0 bases, leaving 8 bases between the germline ends. The CDR3 runs 14 residues. In nucleotides, the CDR3 is TGTGCCAGCAGCTTACTAGCCATCTCCTACGAGCAGTACTTC. Its translation is CASSLLAISYEQYF.

The chain joins TRBV11-3 to TRBJ2-3, with 11 bases that match TRBD2. In germline, CDR1 is SGHNT, CDR2 YENEEA. V shed 5 bases, J shed 1 base, and the junction held 5 bases outside the gene matches. This CDR3 comprises 16 residues. CDR3 sequence: CASSRGTSGRTDTQYF. The CDR3 DNA sequence: TGTGCCAGCAGCCGGGGGACTAGCGGACGCACAGATACGCAGTATTTT.

This clone was seen a handful of times. The chain recombines TRBV6-6 with TRBJ2-5; D is possibly TRBD2 (5 bases). The germline CDR1 and CDR2 sequences are MNHNY and SVGAGI (reference sequence). V gave up 5 bases and J gave up 5 bases, with 15 bases separating them. This CDR3 is 14 amino acids long. The DNA of the CDR3 is TGTGCCAGCAGTCCCGGGGAATTCAGGGAGACCCAGTACTTC. This sequence encodes CASSPGEFRETQYF.

The V gene is TRBV6-6, the J gene TRBJ2-1; possible D gene TRBD2, 5 bases. The CDR3 covers 15 residues. V was cut by 6 bases and J by 0 bases, with 12 bases left in between. The germline gives CDR1 MNHNY, CDR2 SVGAGI (reference sequence). The chain's CDR3 is CASRDYTGSYNEQFF. In DNA, the CDR3 is TGTGCCAGCAGAGACTACACGGGCTCCTACAATGAGCAGTTCTTC.

The rearrangement uses TRBV2 and TRBJ2-5, with D possibly TRBD2 on 5 matching bases. V was clipped by 1 base and J by 2 bases, with 5 bases between them. Germline-derived CDR1 and CDR2 are SNHLY and FYNNEI. CDR3 length equals 13 residues. CDR3 amino acids: CASSEGEQETQYF. In nucleotides, the CDR3 is TGTGCCAGCAGTGAAGGGGAGCAAGAGACCCAGTACTTC.

This clone has a handful of counts. V gene TRBV7-2 combines with J gene TRBJ1-2; no definite D call. The CDR3 spans 16 residues. Germline-derived CDR1 and CDR2 are SGHTA and FQGNSA. V was trimmed by 0 bases and J by 5 bases, leaving 16 bases between them. The CDR3 sequence is CASSLAPGNSDYGYTF. The CDR3 nucleotides are TGTGCCAGCAGCTTAGCGCCAGGCAACAGTGATTATGGCTACACCTTC.